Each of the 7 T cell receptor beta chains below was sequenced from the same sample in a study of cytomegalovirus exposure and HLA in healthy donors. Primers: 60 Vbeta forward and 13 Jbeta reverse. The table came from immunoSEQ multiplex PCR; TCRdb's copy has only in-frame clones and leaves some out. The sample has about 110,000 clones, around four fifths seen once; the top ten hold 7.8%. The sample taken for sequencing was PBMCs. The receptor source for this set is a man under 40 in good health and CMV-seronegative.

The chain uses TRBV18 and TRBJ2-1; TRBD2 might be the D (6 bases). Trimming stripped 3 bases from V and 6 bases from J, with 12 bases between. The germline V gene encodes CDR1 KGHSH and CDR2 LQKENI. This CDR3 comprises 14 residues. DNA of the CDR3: TGTGCCAGCTCACCTGCGGGACTTGTCAATGAGCAGTTCTTC. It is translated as CASSPAGLVNEQFF.

The CDR3 region is CSVELTSGEETQYF. CDR3 bases: TGCAGCGTTGAATTGACTAGCGGTGAAGAGACCCAGTACTTC. The chain carries TRBV29-1 and TRBJ2-5; 9 bases map to TRBD2. V shed 2 bases and J 3 bases; nucleotides not matched to a gene: 4. Germline CDR1 SQVTM, CDR2 ANQGSEA. The CDR3 loop spans 14 amino acids.

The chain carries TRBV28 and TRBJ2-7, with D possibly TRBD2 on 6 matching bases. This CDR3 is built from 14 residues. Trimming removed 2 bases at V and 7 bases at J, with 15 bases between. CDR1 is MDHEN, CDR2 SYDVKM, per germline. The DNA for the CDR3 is TGTGCCAGCAGTTTAGTCTTAGGAGGGGTAGAGCAGTACTTC. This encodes CASSLVLGGVEQYF.

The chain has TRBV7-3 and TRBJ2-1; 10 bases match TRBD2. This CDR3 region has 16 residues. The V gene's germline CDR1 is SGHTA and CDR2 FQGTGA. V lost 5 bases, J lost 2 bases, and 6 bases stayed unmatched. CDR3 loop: CASSQQSGGAYNEQFF. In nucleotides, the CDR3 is TGTGCCAGCAGCCAACAAAGCGGGGGGGCCTACAATGAGCAGTTCTTC.

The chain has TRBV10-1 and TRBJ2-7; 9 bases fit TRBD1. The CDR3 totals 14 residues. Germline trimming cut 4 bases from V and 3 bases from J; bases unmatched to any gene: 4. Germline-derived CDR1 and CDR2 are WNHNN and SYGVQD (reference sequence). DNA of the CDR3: TGCGCCAGCAGTGCCGGGACAGGGATCTACGAGCAGTACTTC. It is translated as CASSAGTGIYEQYF.

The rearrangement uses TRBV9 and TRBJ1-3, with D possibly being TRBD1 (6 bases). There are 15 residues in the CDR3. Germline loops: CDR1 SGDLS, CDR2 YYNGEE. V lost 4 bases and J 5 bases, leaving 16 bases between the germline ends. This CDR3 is CASSLTGGVRNTIYF. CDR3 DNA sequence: TGTGCCAGCAGCCTCACTGGGGGCGTCCGAAACACCATATATTTT.

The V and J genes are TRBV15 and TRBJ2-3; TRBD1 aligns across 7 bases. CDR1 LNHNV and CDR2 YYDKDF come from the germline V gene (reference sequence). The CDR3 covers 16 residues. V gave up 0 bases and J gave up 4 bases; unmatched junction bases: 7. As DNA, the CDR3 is TGTGCCACCAGCAGAGAGACAGGGCTCCCTCCAGATACGCAGTATTTT. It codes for CATSRETGLPPDTQYF. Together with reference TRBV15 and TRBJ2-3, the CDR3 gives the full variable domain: DAMVIQNPRYQVTQFGKPVTLSCSQTLNHNVMYWYQQKSSQAPKLLFHYYDKDFNNEADTPDNFQSRRPNTSFCFLDIRSPGLGDTAMYLCATSRETGLPPDTQYFGPGTRLTVL.